A selection of T cell receptor beta chains follows, all from one sample in a study of a mutant IDH1 vaccine in newly diagnosed glioma. Their target antigens are unknown. Assay used: immunoSEQ multiplex PCR; TCRdb lists only in-frame clones, some missing. This repertoire shows tens of thousands of clones, approximately 78% found once; its top ten account for more than 5.5%. Specimen: PBMCs, collected from a glioma patient whose treatment included an IDH1 peptide vaccine. All receptors derive from a man in his forties with glioma. Each CDR3 is given with its conserved first and last residue. D genes are given only for firm matches. Size tells how often a clone was seen (once, few, many) or the class of an expanded clone, and some rows leave it out.

v_call: TRBV10-3; d_call: NA; j_call: TRBJ2-1; clone_size: NA; cdr3_nt: TGTGCCATCAGTCCCGGGGAGGGGGTTGGTGAGCAGTTCTTC; cdr3_aa: CAISPGEGVGEQFF
v_call: TRBV7-2; d_call: TRBD1; j_call: TRBJ2-6; clone_size: NA; cdr3_nt: TGTGCCAGCAGCTTAGCCCCGGGACAGAGCTCTGGGGCCAACGTCCTGACTTTC; cdr3_aa: CASSLAPGQSSGANVLTF
v_call: TRBV19; d_call: TRBD1; j_call: TRBJ1-2; clone_size: NA; cdr3_nt: TGTGCCAGTAGTACGGGACAGGATAGGGCCTCAGGGGGCTACACCTTC; cdr3_aa: CASSTGQDRASGGYTF
v_call: TRBV2; d_call: TRBD1; j_call: TRBJ2-3; clone_size: NA; cdr3_nt: TGTGCCAGCAGCGGACAGGGCACAGATACGCAGTATTTT; cdr3_aa: CASSGQGTDTQYF
v_call: TRBV10-3; d_call: TRBD1; j_call: TRBJ2-7; clone_size: few; cdr3_nt: TGTGCCACCATCGGGACAGTCGACCGCGAGCAGTACTTC; cdr3_aa: CATIGTVDREQYF
v_call: TRBV15; d_call: TRBD1; j_call: TRBJ2-5; clone_size: NA; cdr3_nt: TGTGCCACCAGCAGCTCCGCCCGGGACAGGGACCAAGAGACCCAGTACTTC; cdr3_aa: CATSSSARDRDQETQYF
v_call: TRBV5-6; d_call: TRBD1; j_call: TRBJ1-2; clone_size: NA; cdr3_nt: TGTGCCAGCAGCGAGGGACAGAACTATGGCTACACCTTC; cdr3_aa: CASSEGQNYGYTF
v_call: TRBV4-1; d_call: NA; j_call: TRBJ2-1; clone_size: NA; cdr3_nt: TGCGCCAGCAGCCAGGGCTCACAGGGTAGTAAGCAGTTCTTC; cdr3_aa: CASSQGSQGSKQFF
v_call: TRBV6-1; d_call: TRBD1; j_call: TRBJ1-1; clone_size: NA; cdr3_nt: TGTGCCAGCAGTGAGCCCTACAGGGGAGGGCACGACACTGAAGCTTTCTTT; cdr3_aa: CASSEPYRGGHDTEAFF
v_call: TRBV2; d_call: TRBD1; j_call: TRBJ1-5; clone_size: NA; cdr3_nt: TGTGCCAGCAGTGGATTCAGGGGGCTCGTATGGAATCAGCCCCAGCATTTT; cdr3_aa: CASSGFRGLVWNQPQHF
v_call: TRBV6-5; d_call: NA; j_call: TRBJ1-6; clone_size: NA; cdr3_nt: TGTGCCAGCAGTTACTCGGGGGCAGGGTGGAATTCACCCCTCCACTTT; cdr3_aa: CASSYSGAGWNSPLHF
v_call: TRBV25-1; d_call: NA; j_call: TRBJ2-7; clone_size: NA; cdr3_nt: TGTGCCAGCAGTGAGACCCAGGGTTCCTACGAGCAGTACTTC; cdr3_aa: CASSETQGSYEQYF
v_call: TRBV4-1; d_call: NA; j_call: TRBJ1-2; clone_size: NA; cdr3_nt: TGCGCCAGCAGCCGCCCGCGGGGAGAGGGTGGCTACACCTTC; cdr3_aa: CASSRPRGEGGYTF
v_call: TRBV7-8; d_call: NA; j_call: TRBJ2-5; clone_size: NA; cdr3_nt: TGTGCCAGCAGCTTCGGGGGACCGCGTCAAGAGACCCAGTACTTC; cdr3_aa: CASSFGGPRQETQYF
v_call: TRBV5-6; d_call: NA; j_call: TRBJ1-5; clone_size: NA; cdr3_nt: TGTGCCAGCAGCCGCTGGACAGCCGATAGCAATCAGCCCCAGCATTTT; cdr3_aa: CASSRWTADSNQPQHF
v_call: TRBV6-5; d_call: NA; j_call: TRBJ1-2; clone_size: NA; cdr3_nt: TGTGCCAGCAGCAAACAGGGTCTGCGCTACACCTTC; cdr3_aa: CASSKQGLRYTF
v_call: TRBV14; d_call: TRBD1; j_call: TRBJ1-6; clone_size: few; cdr3_nt: TGTGCCAGCAGCCACATGACAGGGGTTACCAATTCACCCCTCCACTTT; cdr3_aa: CASSHMTGVTNSPLHF
v_call: TRBV5-1; d_call: NA; j_call: TRBJ1-2; clone_size: NA; cdr3_nt: TGCGCCAGCAGCCCACCGGACGGTTATGGCTACACCTTC; cdr3_aa: CASSPPDGYGYTF
v_call: TRBV25-1; d_call: NA; j_call: TRBJ1-4; clone_size: NA; cdr3_nt: TGTGCCAGCAGTGAATCCGGATCAGGCGGCTGGGCTGAAAAACTGTTTTTT; cdr3_aa: CASSESGSGGWAEKLFF
v_call: TRBV4-1; d_call: NA; j_call: TRBJ2-2; clone_size: NA; cdr3_nt: TGCGCCAGCAGCCAAGCGGACAGGAACACCGGGGAGCTGTTTTTT; cdr3_aa: CASSQADRNTGELFF
v_call: TRBV5-4; d_call: NA; j_call: TRBJ1-1; clone_size: NA; cdr3_nt: TGTGCCAGCAGCTTGAGTACTGAAGCTTTCTTT; cdr3_aa: CASSLSTEAFF
v_call: TRBV9; d_call: TRBD1; j_call: TRBJ2-7; clone_size: NA; cdr3_nt: TGTGCCAGCAGCTCAGACGGACAGGGAAGGAACGAGCAGTACTTC; cdr3_aa: CASSSDGQGRNEQYF
v_call: TRBV4-1; d_call: NA; j_call: TRBJ2-5; clone_size: NA; cdr3_nt: TGCGCCAGCAGCACGCGATCGGGAGCGCAAGAGACCCAGTACTTC; cdr3_aa: CASSTRSGAQETQYF
v_call: TRBV4-1; d_call: TRBD1; j_call: TRBJ2-1; clone_size: NA; cdr3_nt: TGCGCCAGCAGCCAAGGACAGGGGGACAATGAGCAGTTCTTC; cdr3_aa: CASSQGQGDNEQFF
v_call: TRBV9; d_call: NA; j_call: TRBJ2-3; clone_size: NA; cdr3_nt: TGTGCCAGCAGCGTAGTGGCGGGGGCCACCACAGATACGCAGTATTTT; cdr3_aa: CASSVVAGATTDTQYF
v_call: TRBV4-1; d_call: NA; j_call: TRBJ1-3; clone_size: NA; cdr3_nt: TGCGCCAGCAGCCTAACCCTCGACAGGCCCATCTCTGGAAACACCATATATTTT; cdr3_aa: CASSLTLDRPISGNTIYF
v_call: TRBV2; d_call: NA; j_call: TRBJ2-3; clone_size: few; cdr3_nt: TGTGCCAGCAGAGGGAGCACAGATACGCAGTATTTT; cdr3_aa: CASRGSTDTQYF
v_call: TRBV10-1; d_call: TRBD1; j_call: TRBJ1-1; clone_size: NA; cdr3_nt: TGCGCCAGCAGTGACCCCGGGACAGGGGGCGAAGCTTTCTTT; cdr3_aa: CASSDPGTGGEAFF